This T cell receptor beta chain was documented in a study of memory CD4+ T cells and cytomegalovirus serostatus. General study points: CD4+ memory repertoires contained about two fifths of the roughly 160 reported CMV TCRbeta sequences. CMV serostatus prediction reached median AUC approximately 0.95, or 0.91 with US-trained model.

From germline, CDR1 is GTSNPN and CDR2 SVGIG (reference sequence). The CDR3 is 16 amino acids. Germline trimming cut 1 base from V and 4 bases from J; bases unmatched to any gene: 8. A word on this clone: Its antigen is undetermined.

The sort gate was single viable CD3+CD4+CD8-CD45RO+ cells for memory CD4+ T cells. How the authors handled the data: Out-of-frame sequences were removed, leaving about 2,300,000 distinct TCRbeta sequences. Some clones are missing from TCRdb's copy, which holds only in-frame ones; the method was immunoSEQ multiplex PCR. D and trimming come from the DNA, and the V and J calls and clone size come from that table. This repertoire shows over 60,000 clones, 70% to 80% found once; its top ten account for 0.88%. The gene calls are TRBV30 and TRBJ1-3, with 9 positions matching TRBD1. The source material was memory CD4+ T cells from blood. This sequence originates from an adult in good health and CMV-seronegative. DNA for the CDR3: TGTGCCTGGAGTGGCTACAGGGGGCTGAGGGGAAACACCATATATTTT. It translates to CAWSGYRGLRGNTIYF.